A single sample is the source of the 23 T cell receptor beta chains below, sequenced in a study of blood T cell repertoires in COVID-19. Clones were read by immunoSEQ multiplex PCR, and TCRdb kept only the in-frame ones, dropping some. The repertoire consists of tens of thousands of clones, with over 75% occurring once and the leading ten covering approximately 16%. Material for sequencing was peripheral blood. All receptors derive from a human donor with active COVID-19. The donor label of this sample is uncertain.

This clone came up once. This chain joins TRBV5-4 and TRBJ2-7, with 9 nucleotides matching TRBD1. This CDR3 is built from 13 residues. Germline V lookup: CDR1 SGHNT, CDR2 YYREEE (reference sequence). V lost 6 bases to trimming and J lost 3 bases; unmatched junction nucleotides: 4. The CDR3 nucleotides read TGTGCCAGCAACCCGGGACAGGGCTACGAGCAGTACTTC. Residues: CASNPGQGYEQYF.

The chain employs TRBV5-1 and TRBJ2-5, with 7 bases that match TRBD1. The germline V gene has CDR1 SGHRS and CDR2 YFSETQ. CDR3 length equals 14 residues. The junction had 4 bases not matched to a gene; V was cut back by 4 bases and J by 1 base. CDR3 DNA: TGCGCCAGCAGCCCCGGGACAGCCCAAGAGACCCAGTACTTC. This codes for CASSPGTAQETQYF.

V is TRBV11-2 and J is TRBJ1-1, with 12 bases identical to TRBD1. The CDR3 runs to 16 residues. Germline CDR1 is SGHAT and CDR2 is FQNNGV. Trimming removed 7 bases from V and 5 bases from J; junction bases left unmatched: 11. The CDR3 bases are TGTGCCAGCACAGGATGGGACAGGGGGCACGCTACTGAAGCTTTCTTT. Residues: CASTGWDRGHATEAFF.

In nucleotides, the CDR3 is TGCGCCGCCTCGCGGGCGAGCTCCTACAATGAGCAGTTCTTC. It yields the protein CAASRASSYNEQFF. This sequence joins TRBV4-3 and TRBJ2-1; tentative D call: TRBD2 (5 bases). In germline, CDR1 is LGHNA, CDR2 YSLEER. The CDR3 length is 14 residues. Deletions cut 11 bases from V and 0 bases from J, with 14 bases between.

The V and J genes are TRBV19 and TRBJ2-5, with D maybe TRBD2 (6 bases). The CDR3 length is 14 residues. Trimming took 4 bases from V and 1 from J, leaving 10 bases between them. From germline, CDR1 is LNHDA and CDR2 SQIVND (reference sequence). The CDR3 region has the DNA TGTGCCAGTAGTAAGGGACTCCGCCAAGAGACCCAGTACTTC. Amino acid sequence: CASSKGLRQETQYF.

On this clone itself: Compared with germline, one end of the junction differs, possibly owing to a read error. The CDR3 here is CASSAGTLGVF. CDR3 DNA sequence: TGTGCCAGCAGCGCCGGGACTTTGGGAGTCTTC. The rearrangement joins TRBV12-3 or TRBV12-4 to TRBJ2-1, with D tentatively TRBD2 (6 bases). CDR3 length: 11 amino acids.

The chain links TRBV24-1 to TRBJ2-7; 10 positions match TRBD1. V was clipped by 7 bases and J by 12 bases; unmatched bases: 14. This CDR3 comprises 14 residues. CDR1 and CDR2 from the germline V gene are KGHDR and SFDVKD. The CDR3 DNA reads TGTGCCACCAGGGGGGGACAGGGGTACGATACAAGGTACTTC. Translated, it gives CATRGGQGYDTRYF.

The rearrangement joins TRBV10-1 to TRBJ2-3; 8 positions agree with TRBD2. Germline CDR1 is WNHNN and CDR2 is SYGVQD (reference sequence). CDR3 size: 15 residues. In nucleotides, the CDR3 is TGCGCTCCCGTGGAGCGGGGGCCGGGAGAAGATACGCAGTATTTT. Its protein is CAPVERGPGEDTQYF.

The rearrangement links TRBV21-1 to TRBJ2-3; whether TRBD2, the table's D call, matches the DNA was not checked. TRBV21-1 constitutes a pseudogene. The CDR3 contains 16 residues. The CDR3 sequence: CASSQREGGLTDTQYF. The CDR3 DNA follows: TGTGCCAGCAGCCAGAGGGAGGGGGGCCTCACAGATACGCAGTATTTT.

The rearrangement links TRBV4-2 to TRBJ2-1, with TRBD2 matching over 12 bases. The germline V gene encodes CDR1 LGHNA and CDR2 YNFKEQ. With 0 bases clipped from V and 7 bases from J, the junction kept 16 bases outside the gene matches. The length of the CDR3 is 20 residues. Here the CDR3 reads CASSQERLAGGIGESNEQFF. The CDR3 bases are TGTGCCAGCAGCCAAGAAAGGCTAGCGGGGGGGATTGGGGAGTCTAATGAGCAGTTCTTC.

This sequence joins TRBV5-6 and TRBJ1-5; the D is unclear. Per germline, CDR1 SGHDT and CDR2 YYEEEE. This CDR3 has 13 residues. Trimming left V 0 bases short and J 7 bases short, with 8 bases between. The CDR3 spells CASSLGFRQPQHF. In DNA form, the CDR3 reads TGTGCCAGCAGCTTGGGGTTTCGGCAGCCCCAGCATTTT.

V is TRBV2 and J is TRBJ2-3; TRBD1 matches at 9 bases. This CDR3 region has 15 residues. Trimming removed 5 bases from V and 2 bases from J; junction bases left unmatched: 5. Germline CDR1 reads SNHLY; CDR2 reads FYNNEI. CDR3 DNA: TGTGCCAGCAGTAGACAGGGGGTTCCCACAGATACGCAGTATTTT. Encoded protein: CASSRQGVPTDTQYF.

To note about this clone: Different DNA sequences within this sample yield the same CDR3. The chain combines TRBV18 with TRBJ1-2, with TRBD1 matching over 7 bases. V dropped 0 bases and J dropped 5; count of bases not matched to a gene: 3. Per germline, CDR1 KGHSH and CDR2 LQKENI. There are 14 residues in the CDR3. CDR3 sequence reads: CASSPPGQRYGYTF. The DNA of the CDR3 is TGTGCCAGCTCACCACCGGGACAGAGATATGGCTACACCTTC.

The rearrangement uses TRBV5-4 and TRBJ2-5, with a possible D match to TRBD2 (5 bases). The CDR3 contains 13 residues. The germline CDR1 and CDR2 sequences are SGHNT and YYREEE (reference sequence). Trimming cost V 4 bases and J 1 base, with 8 bases left between them. For the CDR3, the DNA is TGTGCCAGCAGCAAAGCGGCCCAAGAGACCCAGTACTTC. It is translated as CASSKAAQETQYF. The variable domain in full, completed from reference TRBV5-4 and TRBJ2-5, reads ETGVTQSPTHLIKTRGQQVTLRCSSQSGHNTVSWYQQALGQGPQFIFQYYREEENGRGNFPPRFSGLQFPNYSSELNVNALELDDSALYLCASSKAAQETQYFGPGTRLLVL.

V is TRBV4-1 and J is TRBJ2-1; tentative D call: TRBD1 (6 bases). The V and J ends lost 2 bases and 8 bases respectively, with 13 bases between them. This CDR3 comprises 14 residues. Germline CDR1 reads MGHRA; CDR2 reads YSYEKL. The CDR3 DNA sequence: TGCGCCAGCAGCCAATTGACAGGCCTGGATGAGCAGTTCTTC. Translation gives CASSQLTGLDEQFF.

V usage is TRBV27 and J usage is TRBJ2-5, with 9 bases that match TRBD1. Trimming at V came to 4 bases and at J to 6 bases, leaving 9 bases not matched to a gene. The CDR3 is 15 amino acids. Germline V lookup: CDR1 MNHEY, CDR2 SMNVEV (reference sequence). The CDR3 loop reads CASSSGTGRGQTQYF. The CDR3 coding sequence is TGTGCCAGCAGTTCCGGGACAGGGAGAGGTCAGACCCAGTACTTC.

The gene calls are TRBV19 and TRBJ2-3; TRBD1 matches at 9 bases. CDR1 and CDR2 (germline): LNHDA, SQIVND (reference sequence). The V and J ends lost 6 bases and 4 bases, in that order; junction bases with no gene match: 11. This CDR3 comprises 16 residues. CDR3 in DNA: TGTGCCAGTAGGGACTTGGACAGGGGATTTGCAGATACGCAGTATTTT. Protein product: CASRDLDRGFADTQYF.

This sequence joins TRBV6-2 or TRBV6-3 and TRBJ2-5, with 10 bases that match TRBD2. This CDR3 region has 16 residues. Per the germline V gene, CDR1 is MNHEY and CDR2 is SVGEGT. V was clipped by 7 bases and J by 3 bases; unmatched bases: 11. The CDR3 spells CASTPGSSGGEETQYF. CDR3 in DNA: TGTGCCAGCACCCCAGGATCTAGCGGGGGAGAAGAGACCCAGTACTTC.

V gene TRBV4-3 combines with J gene TRBJ1-1, with D hard to call. This CDR3 spans 13 amino acids. CDR1 and CDR2 (germline): LGHNA, YSLEER. Trimming pared 0 bases from V and 3 bases from J, leaving 5 bases between. For the CDR3, the DNA is TGCGCCAGCAGCCAAGATCGGGACACTGAAGCTTTCTTT. Protein product: CASSQDRDTEAFF.

Concerning this clone: The DNA is left out, because the CDR3 cannot be placed on it with certainty; the CDR3 is given as TCRdb lists it. The genes are TRBV6-5 and TRBJ1-1. From germline, CDR1 is MNHEY and CDR2 SVGAGI. The length of the CDR3 is 12 amino acids, counting both ends. This CDR3 is CASSSSEGIAFF.

The chain couples TRBV6-4 to TRBJ1-1, with D possibly being TRBD1 (6 bases). V was cut by 8 bases and J by 3 bases, with 22 bases left in between. The CDR3 totals 16 residues. Germline loops: CDR1 MRHNA, CDR2 SNTAGT. The CDR3 DNA reads TGTGCCAGCGGGGGCCGGACACAGCCTTGGTACACTGAAGCTTTCTTT. It encodes CASGGRTQPWYTEAFF.

The chain joins TRBV5-5 to TRBJ2-1, with D possibly TRBD2 on 6 matching bases. This CDR3 region has 16 residues. V dropped 0 bases and J dropped 9 bases, with 19 bases sitting between them. CDR1 and CDR2 (germline): SGHKS, YYEKEE (reference sequence). The CDR3 reads CASSLAYGRVEGEQFF. CDR3 DNA: TGTGCCAGCAGCTTGGCCTATGGCAGGGTGGAGGGTGAGCAGTTCTTC. Full variable domain (rest looked up from reference TRBV5-5 and TRBJ2-1): DAGVTQSPTHLIKTRGQQVTLRCSPISGHKSVSWYQQVLGQGPQFIFQYYEKEERGRGNFPDRFSARQFPNYSSELNVNALLLGDSALYLCASSLAYGRVEGEQFFGPGTRLTVL.

The J gene is TRBJ2-1, the V gene TRBV15; a weak D match, TRBD2 (6 bases). Trimming took off 4 bases at V and 6 bases at J, with 16 bases between the two ends. This CDR3 contains 15 residues. Germline V gene lookup returns CDR1 LNHNV and CDR2 YYDKDF (reference sequence). The CDR3 protein is CATSKTRGFTNEQFF. The CDR3 DNA reads TGTGCCACCAGCAAGACTAGGGGTTTCACCAATGAGCAGTTCTTC.